A single sample gave rise to the 22 T cell receptor beta chains below, sequenced in a study of post-analysis software for immune sequencing data. Unique-molecular-identifier-tagged TCR beta cDNA libraries were used. In TCRdb, the PCR reads were re-called with MiXCR into one record per CDR3 protein. The sample lists some 690,000 distinct CDR3 sequences; around 64% were seen once. The study's findings and limits: In patients, about five TRBV segments were more frequent than in controls, with TRBV5-6, TRBV5-1 and TRBV20-1 among them.

These receptors are not linked to any known antigen. Sequenced sample: blood. These receptors were collected from a girl between 2 and 10 years old with multiple sclerosis.

This clonotype was counted between two and nine times. The V and J genes are TRBV7-2 and TRBJ1-2; possibly TRBD1 for D (6 bases). Germline V CDR1 and CDR2: SGHTA, FQGNSA. V lost 6 bases and J lost 1, with 15 bases in between. This CDR3 has 15 amino acids. The CDR3 sequence: CASRSGTKYNYGYTF. The CDR3 bases are TGTGCCAGCAGATCCGGGACAAAGTATAACTATGGCTACACCTTC.

The chain combines TRBV15 with TRBJ2-3, with 8 bases that match TRBD2. The J segment lost 2 bases and the V segment lost 1 base, leaving 8 bases of the junction unmatched. The CDR3 sequence is 17 residues long. Germline V lookup: CDR1 LNHNV, CDR2 YYDKDF (reference sequence). CDR3 amino acids: CATSRGAGGQFTDTQYF. CDR3 sequence (DNA): TGTGCCACCAGCAGAGGGGCGGGGGGACAATTCACAGATACGCAGTATTTT.

This chain joins TRBV7-6 and TRBJ2-3; possible D gene TRBD1, 5 bases. The CDR3 sequence is 17 residues long. Germline CDR1 reads SGHVS; CDR2 reads FNYEAQ. The V and J ends lost 5 bases and 0 bases respectively, with 18 bases between them. The CDR3 sequence is CASSPGAADFSTDTQYF. The CDR3 coding sequence is TGTGCCAGCAGCCCTGGGGCAGCCGATTTCAGCACAGATACGCAGTATTTT.

The rearrangement links TRBV9 to TRBJ1-5; D not certain. The CDR3 covers 13 residues. V was clipped by 0 bases and J by 5 bases, with 6 bases between them. CDR1 and CDR2 from the germline V gene are SGDLS and YYNGEE. The CDR3 sequence: CASSVGGYQPQHF. The CDR3 bases are TGTGCCAGCAGCGTAGGAGGATATCAGCCCCAGCATTTT.

The chain employs TRBV7-8 and TRBJ1-5, with 9 bases matching TRBD1. Per germline, CDR1 SGHVS and CDR2 FQNEAQ. This CDR3 has 16 amino acids. After removal of 2 bases from V and 3 bases from J, the junction contained 5 bases not matched to a gene. CDR3 amino acids: CASSLFRDRDNQPQHF. The CDR3, as DNA: TGTGCCAGCAGCTTATTTCGGGACAGGGACAATCAGCCCCAGCATTTT. Full variable domain (rest looked up from reference TRBV7-8 and TRBJ1-5): GAGVSQSPRYKVAKRGQDVALRCDPISGHVSLFWYQQALGQGPEFLTYFQNEAQLDKSGLPSDRFFAERPEGSVSTLKIQRTQQEDSAVYLCASSLFRDRDNQPQHFGDGTRLSIL.

V is TRBV5-1 and J is TRBJ2-1, with D uncertain. The germline V gene has CDR1 SGHRS and CDR2 YFSETQ. Trimming removed 3 bases at V and 9 bases at J, with 19 bases between. The CDR3 covers 15 residues. CDR3 loop: CASSSMDGPSGEQFF. For the CDR3, the DNA is TGCGCCAGCAGCTCGATGGACGGCCCGTCCGGTGAGCAGTTCTTC.

This sequence joins TRBV7-2 and TRBJ2-2; D assignment may be TRBD1 or TRBD2 (5 bases each). This CDR3 has 15 residues. Germline loops: CDR1 SGHTA, CDR2 FQGNSA. V gave up 3 bases and J gave up 9 bases, with 17 bases separating them. This CDR3 is CASSFSGTHARELFF. In nucleotides, the CDR3 is TGTGCCAGCAGCTTTTCCGGGACCCACGCGAGGGAGCTGTTTTTT.

This clonotype was recorded many times. The V and J genes are TRBV20-1 and TRBJ1-6, with D tentatively TRBD1 (6 bases). Per germline, CDR1 DFQATT and CDR2 SNEGSKA (reference sequence). This CDR3 has 14 residues. Trimming left V 6 bases short and J 3 bases short, with 12 bases between. In DNA form, the CDR3 reads TGCAGTGCCGCTCGGGGGCTCTATAATTCACCCCTCCACTTT. This encodes CSAARGLYNSPLHF.

The table lists this clonotype with a few counts. The chain is built from TRBV25-1 and TRBJ2-2; TRBD2 agrees at 8 bases. Looked up from germline, CDR1 is MGHDK and CDR2 is SYGVNS. This CDR3 has 14 amino acids. V was pared by 5 bases and J by 6 bases, with 5 bases of the junction left unmatched. CDR3 residues: CASSPFGGAGELFF. CDR3 DNA sequence: TGTGCCAGCAGTCCATTCGGGGGGGCCGGGGAGCTGTTTTTT.

The chain couples TRBV6-5 to TRBJ2-3, with 7 bases that match TRBD2. V shed 5 bases, J shed 11 bases, and the junction held 10 bases outside the gene matches. Germline CDR1 reads MNHEY; CDR2 reads SVGAGI. CDR3 length equals 13 residues. The CDR3 nucleotides are TGTGCCAGCAGTGAGCCATTTGGCGGGGGGCAGTATTTT. This encodes CASSEPFGGGQYF.

The sample holds a few counts of this clonotype. V is TRBV29-1 and J is TRBJ2-1, with TRBD2 matching 9 bases. The CDR3 extends over 13 amino acids. V lost 5 bases and J lost 6; bases outside the gene matches: 5. Germline assignment: CDR1 SQVTM and CDR2 ANQGSEA. The CDR3 region has the DNA TGCAGCGTTAGTAGCGGGAGTGGCAATGAGCAGTTCTTC. Protein sequence: CSVSSGSGNEQFF.

The CDR3, as DNA: TGTGCCAGCACCTTACTAGCGGGGGGGCTCAATGAGCAGTTCTTC. Protein: CASTLLAGGLNEQFF. This chain connects TRBV12-3 or TRBV12-4 to TRBJ2-1; 13 nucleotides match TRBD2. The length of the CDR3 is 15 residues. V trimming: 7 bases; J trimming: 6 bases; junction bases outside the gene matches: 6.

CDR3 amino acids: CATSAPSTSRSTDTQYF. The CDR3 coding sequence is TGTGCCACCAGCGCGCCATCGACTAGCCGAAGCACAGATACGCAGTATTTT. The genes are TRBV15 and TRBJ2-3; 7 bases fit TRBD2. Looked up from germline, CDR1 is LNHNV and CDR2 is YYDKDF (reference sequence). There are 17 residues in the CDR3. Unmatched junction bases numbered 11, after V lost 5 bases and J lost 0 bases. Full variable domain (missing parts from reference TRBV15 and TRBJ2-3): DAMVIQNPRYQVTQFGKPVTLSCSQTLNHNVMYWYQQKSSQAPKLLFHYYDKDFNNEADTPDNFQSRRPNTSFCFLDIRSPGLGDTAMYLCATSAPSTSRSTDTQYFGPGTRLTVL.

The chain recombines TRBV7-9 with TRBJ2-6, with 7 bases fitting TRBD1. The CDR3 is 17 amino acids. V shed 5 bases and J 5 bases; nucleotides not matched to a gene: 12. Germline V lookup: CDR1 SEHNR, CDR2 FQNEAQ (reference sequence). The CDR3 DNA reads TGTGCCAGCAGCCCCCGGACAGGAACCCTTAGGGCCAACGTCCTGACTTTC. This translates into CASSPRTGTLRANVLTF. The variable domain in full, with the rest retrieved from reference TRBV7-9 and TRBJ2-6, is DTGVSQNPRHKITKRGQNVTFRCDPISEHNRLYWYRQTLGQGPEFLTYFQNEAQLEKSRLLSDRFSAERPKGSFSTLEIQRTEQGDSAMYLCASSPRTGTLRANVLTFGAGSRLTVL.

The chain uses TRBV29-1 and TRBJ2-7; tentative D call: TRBD1 (6 bases). Germline values: CDR1 SQVTM, CDR2 ANQGSEA. The CDR3 spans 14 residues. Trimming cost V 6 bases and J 0 bases, with 15 bases left between them. CDR3 residues: CSVVDSGSSYEQYF. DNA of the CDR3: TGCAGCGTCGTGGACAGCGGAAGCTCCTACGAGCAGTACTTC.

The chain links TRBV12-3 or TRBV12-4 to TRBJ2-3, with TRBD1 identical over 7 bases. The CDR3 runs to 14 residues. V trimming: 6 bases; J trimming: 0 bases; junction bases outside the gene matches: 3. Here the CDR3 reads CASSPQGSTDTQYF. The CDR3 region has the DNA TGTGCCAGCAGCCCACAGGGGAGCACAGATACGCAGTATTTT.

The V and J genes are TRBV29-1 and TRBJ2-7; D gene ambiguous. This CDR3 has 14 amino acids. Germline CDR1 reads SQVTM; CDR2 reads ANQGSEA. Trimming left V 7 bases short and J 2 bases short, with 18 bases between. CDR3 residues: CSAQPVGLPYEQYF. As DNA, the CDR3 is TGCAGCGCCCAACCTGTTGGATTGCCCTACGAGCAGTACTTC.

The gene calls are TRBV12-3 or TRBV12-4 and TRBJ2-7; D might be TRBD1 (6 bases). The CDR3 sequence is 16 residues long. As DNA, the CDR3 is TGTGCCAGCAGTTTAGTTGGACAGCTTACCTCCTCCGAGCAGTACGTC. It encodes CASSLVGQLTSSEQYV.

This chain joins TRBV5-1 and TRBJ1-2; 8 positions match TRBD1. V gave up 4 bases and J gave up 6 bases; unmatched junction bases: 11. The CDR3 runs 15 residues. Looked up from germline, CDR1 is SGHRS and CDR2 is YFSETQ. As DNA, the CDR3 is TGCGCCAGCAGCGTGTGGCGCAGGGGGCTTGATGGCTACACCTTC. This translates into CASSVWRRGLDGYTF.

This clonotype was observed a few times. The rearrangement uses TRBV6-5 and TRBJ2-3; D perhaps matches TRBD1 (6 bases). The V end was cut by 2 bases, the J end by 5 bases, with 11 bases between. From germline, CDR1 is MNHEY and CDR2 SVGAGI. The CDR3 contains 14 residues. This CDR3 is CASSYGAGVDTQYF. CDR3 DNA sequence: TGTGCCAGCAGTTACGGGGCAGGGGTAGATACGCAGTATTTT.

This clonotype was seen only a few times. The rearrangement links TRBV29-1 to TRBJ2-5, with a possible D match to TRBD2 (5 bases). The CDR3 loop spans 13 amino acids. Germline lookup yields CDR1 SQVTM and CDR2 ANQGSEA. Trimming took off 3 bases at V and 1 base at J, with 9 bases between the two ends. The CDR3 region is CSVDVGVQETQYF. CDR3 nucleotides: TGCAGCGTTGACGTGGGAGTCCAAGAGACCCAGTACTTC.

This clonotype has a handful of counts. The chain joins TRBV5-6 to TRBJ2-5, with 7 bases that match TRBD1. Germline loops: CDR1 SGHDT, CDR2 YYEEEE. V lost 3 bases and J lost 2; bases outside the gene matches: 10. This CDR3 is 16 amino acids long. The CDR3 region has the DNA TGTGCCAGCAGCTCCGGACAGGCGAGAATTCAAGAGACCCAGTACTTC. This encodes CASSSGQARIQETQYF.